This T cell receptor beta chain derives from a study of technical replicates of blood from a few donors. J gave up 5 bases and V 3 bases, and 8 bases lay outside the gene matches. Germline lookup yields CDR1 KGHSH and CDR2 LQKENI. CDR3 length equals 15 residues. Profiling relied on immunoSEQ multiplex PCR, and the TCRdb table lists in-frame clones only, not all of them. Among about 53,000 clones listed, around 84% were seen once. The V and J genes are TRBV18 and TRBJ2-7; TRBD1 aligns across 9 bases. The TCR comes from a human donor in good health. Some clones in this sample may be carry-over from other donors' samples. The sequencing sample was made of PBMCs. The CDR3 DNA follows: TGTGCCAGCTCACCTCCCGGGACAGGGAACCACGAGCAGTACTTC. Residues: CASSPPGTGNHEQYF. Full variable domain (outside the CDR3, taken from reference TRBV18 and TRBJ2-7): NAGVMQNPRHLVRRRGQEARLRCSPMKGHSHVYWYRQLPEEGLKFMVYLQKENIIDESGMPKERFSAEFPKEGPSILRIQQVVRGDSAAYFCASSPPGTGNHEQYFGPGTRLTVT.